This T cell receptor beta chain derives from a study of regulatory T cells in long-lasting Graves disease. Assembly of TCR beta libraries relied on iRepertoire HTBI primers together with Arm-PCR of CDR3 regions. Each CDR3 protein gets one entry after TCRdb re-called the multiplex PCR reads with MiXCR. The repertoire holds approximately 540,000 distinct CDR3 sequences, with about 11% as singletons. The junction had 10 bases not matched to a gene; V was cut back by 5 bases and J by 2 bases. CDR1 is SGHTA, CDR2 FQGTGA, per germline. CDR3 length: 18 amino acids. This clonotype has only a few counts. Antigen: not known. Broader study findings: Newly diagnosed disease favored TRBV20-1 and TRBJ2-1 over persistent disease.

Specified time point: newly diagnosed GD, antithyroid drugs for less than 3 months. PBMC-derived RNA was used for the TCR library. These same records also appear under a second study, on T cells in Graves' hyperthyroidism and ophthalmopathy. This second study notes: Diagnosis rested on symptoms, serum thyroxine and TRAb, thyroid ultrasound, and orbital computed tomography. HTBI primers were used for first-round RT-PCR of the TCR CDR3.

This clonotype was obtained from a woman in her twenties or thirties with Graves disease. The chain uses TRBV7-3 and TRBJ2-6; TRBD1 matches at 9 bases. The sequenced sample was peripheral blood mononuclear cells (PBMCs), obtained at new diagnosis, from a patient treated with antithyroid drugs. CDR3 bases: TGTGCCAGCAGCCCTAATGGAGGGGACAGGGCTGGGGCCAACGTCCTGACTTTC. It is translated as CASSPNGGDRAGANVLTF.